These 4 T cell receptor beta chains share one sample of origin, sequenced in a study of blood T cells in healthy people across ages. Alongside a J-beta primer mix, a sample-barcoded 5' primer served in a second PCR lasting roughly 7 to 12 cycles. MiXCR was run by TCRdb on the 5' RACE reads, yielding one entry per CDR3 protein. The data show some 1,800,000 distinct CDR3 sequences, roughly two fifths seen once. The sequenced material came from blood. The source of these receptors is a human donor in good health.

The CDR3 DNA reads as TGTGCCAGCAGTTACGGGGATGAGGGCAATGAGCAGTTCTTC. This sequence encodes CASSYGDEGNEQFF. The chain uses TRBV6-5 and TRBJ2-1; D perhaps matches TRBD2 (5 bases). The V gene lost 2 bases and the J gene lost 6 bases, with 11 bases spanning the gap. CDR3 size: 14 residues. Germline V gene sequence: CDR1 MNHEY, CDR2 SVGAGI.

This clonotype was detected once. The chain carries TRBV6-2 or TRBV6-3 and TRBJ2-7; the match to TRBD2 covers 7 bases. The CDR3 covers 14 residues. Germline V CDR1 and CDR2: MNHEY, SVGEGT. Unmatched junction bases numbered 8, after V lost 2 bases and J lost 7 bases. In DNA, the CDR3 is TGTGCCAGCAGTTACCCCGGGACTAATGGTGAGCAGTACTTC. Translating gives CASSYPGTNGEQYF.

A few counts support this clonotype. The CDR3 reads CASSSVGTGLYEQYF. CDR3 coding DNA: TGTGCCAGCAGTTCGGTGGGGACAGGGCTCTACGAGCAGTACTTC. The V gene is TRBV6-2 or TRBV6-3, the J gene TRBJ2-7; 9 bases are shared with TRBD1. The V segment lost 4 bases and the J segment 3 bases; nucleotides outside the gene matches: 7. The CDR3 runs 15 residues. Germline values: CDR1 MNHEY, CDR2 SVGEGT.

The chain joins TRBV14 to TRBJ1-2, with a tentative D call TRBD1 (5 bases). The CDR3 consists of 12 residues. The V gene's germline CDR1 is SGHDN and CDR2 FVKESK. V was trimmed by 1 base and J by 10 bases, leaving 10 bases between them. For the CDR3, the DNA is TGTGCCAGCAGCCAAGGCTACAGGATCTACACCTTC. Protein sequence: CASSQGYRIYTF.